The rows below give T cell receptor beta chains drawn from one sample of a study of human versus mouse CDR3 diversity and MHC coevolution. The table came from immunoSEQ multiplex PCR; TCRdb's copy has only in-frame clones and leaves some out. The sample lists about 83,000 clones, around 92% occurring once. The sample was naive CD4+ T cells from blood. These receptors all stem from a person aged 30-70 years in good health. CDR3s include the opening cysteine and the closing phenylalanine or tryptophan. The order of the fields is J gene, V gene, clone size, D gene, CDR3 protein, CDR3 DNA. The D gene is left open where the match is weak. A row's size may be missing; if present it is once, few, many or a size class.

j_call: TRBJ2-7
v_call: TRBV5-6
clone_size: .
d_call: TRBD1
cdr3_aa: CASSRRQGVNEQYF
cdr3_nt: TGTGCCAGCAGCAGAAGACAGGGGGTCAACGAGCAGTACTTC

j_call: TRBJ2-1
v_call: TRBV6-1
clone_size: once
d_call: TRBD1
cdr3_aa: CASGGQGRIPSNEQFF
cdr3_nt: TGTGCCAGCGGTGGACAGGGGCGGATTCCCTCCAATGAGCAGTTCTTC

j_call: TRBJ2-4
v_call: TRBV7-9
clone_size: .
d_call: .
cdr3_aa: CASSPAGGSKNIQYF
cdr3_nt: TGTGCCAGCAGCCCCGCCGGAGGGTCCAAAAACATTCAGTACTTC

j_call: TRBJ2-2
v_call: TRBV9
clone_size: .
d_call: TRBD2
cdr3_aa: CASSVGLAGGLRTGELFF
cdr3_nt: TGTGCCAGCAGCGTAGGACTAGCGGGGGGGCTTCGGACCGGGGAGCTGTTTTTT

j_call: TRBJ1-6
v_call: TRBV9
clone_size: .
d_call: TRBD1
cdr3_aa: CASSDHRGSSYNSPLHF
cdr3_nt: TGTGCCAGCAGCGACCACAGGGGAAGCTCCTATAATTCACCCCTCCACTTT

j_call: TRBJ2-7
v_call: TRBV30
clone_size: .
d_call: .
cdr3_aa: CAWRYSFYEQYF
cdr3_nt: TGTGCCTGGAGGTACAGTTTCTACGAGCAGTACTTC

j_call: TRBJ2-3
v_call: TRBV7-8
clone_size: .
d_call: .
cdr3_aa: CASRGLGTDTQYF
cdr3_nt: TGTGCCAGCAGGGGACTTGGCACAGATACGCAGTATTTT

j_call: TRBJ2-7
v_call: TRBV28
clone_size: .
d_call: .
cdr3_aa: CASSFRGPTYEQYF
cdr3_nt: TGTGCCAGCAGTTTCCGCGGGCCAACCTACGAGCAGTACTTC

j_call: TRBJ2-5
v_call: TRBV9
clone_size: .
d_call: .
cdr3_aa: CASSESPGGQETQYF
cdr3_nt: TGTGCCAGCAGCGAGTCACCAGGGGGGCAAGAGACCCAGTACTTC

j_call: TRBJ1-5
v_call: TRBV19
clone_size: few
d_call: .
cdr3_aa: CASTTVGGSNQPQHF
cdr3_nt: TGTGCCAGTACAACTGTAGGGGGTAGCAATCAGCCCCAGCATTTT

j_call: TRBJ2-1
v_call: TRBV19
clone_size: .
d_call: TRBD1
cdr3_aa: CASARLSGQGTNEQFF
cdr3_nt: TGTGCCAGTGCACGGTTGAGTGGACAGGGGACCAATGAGCAGTTCTTC

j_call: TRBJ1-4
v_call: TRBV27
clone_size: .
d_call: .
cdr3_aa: CASSLTRPIARGWDEKLFF
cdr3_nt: TGTGCCAGCAGTTTAACCCGCCCCATAGCCAGGGGTTGGGATGAAAAACTGTTTTTT

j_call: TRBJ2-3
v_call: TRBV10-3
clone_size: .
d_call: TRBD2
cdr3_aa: CAIRLAGGPTDTQYF
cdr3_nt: TGTGCCATCAGACTAGCGGGGGGGCCGACAGATACGCAGTATTTT

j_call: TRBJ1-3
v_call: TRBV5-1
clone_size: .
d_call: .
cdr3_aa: CASSSSQPGRNTIYF
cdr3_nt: TGCGCCAGCAGTTCCTCCCAACCAGGGCGAAACACCATATATTTT

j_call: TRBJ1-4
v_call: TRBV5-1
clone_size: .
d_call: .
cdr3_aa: CASSAGGPTNEKLFF
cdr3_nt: TGCGCCAGCAGCGCAGGTGGCCCGACTAATGAAAAACTGTTTTTT

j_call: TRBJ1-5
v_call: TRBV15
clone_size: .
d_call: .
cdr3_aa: CATRPGNNQPQHF
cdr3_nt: TGTGCCACCAGACCAGGCAACAATCAGCCCCAGCATTTT

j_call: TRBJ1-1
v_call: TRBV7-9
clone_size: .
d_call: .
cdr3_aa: CASSYGTSPEAFF
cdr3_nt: TGTGCCAGCAGCTACGGGACATCGCCTGAAGCTTTCTTT

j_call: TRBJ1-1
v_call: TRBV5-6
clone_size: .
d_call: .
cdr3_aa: CASSLRLRAGGTEAFF
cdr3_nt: TGCGCCAGCAGCTTGCGTTTGAGGGCGGGTGGCACTGAAGCTTTCTTT

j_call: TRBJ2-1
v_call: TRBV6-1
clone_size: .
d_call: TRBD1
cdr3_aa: CASNLRTGGEQFF
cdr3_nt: TGTGCCAGCAACCTAAGGACAGGGGGTGAGCAGTTCTTC

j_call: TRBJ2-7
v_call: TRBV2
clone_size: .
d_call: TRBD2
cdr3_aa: CASRARLAGNSEQYF
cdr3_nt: TGTGCCAGCAGGGCCCGACTAGCGGGGAATAGCGAGCAGTACTTC

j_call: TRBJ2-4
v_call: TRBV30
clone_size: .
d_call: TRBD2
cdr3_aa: CAWSVRDGGSGPKNIQYF
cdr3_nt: TGTGCCTGGAGTGTTAGGGACGGCGGGAGTGGACCCAAAAACATTCAGTACTTC

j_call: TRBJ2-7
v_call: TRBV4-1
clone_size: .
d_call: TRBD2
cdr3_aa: CASSRLGTSGSYEQYF
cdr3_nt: TGCGCCAGCAGCCGATTAGGGACTAGCGGGAGCTACGAGCAGTACTTC

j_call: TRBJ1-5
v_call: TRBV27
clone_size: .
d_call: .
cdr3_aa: CASRRGFNQPQHF
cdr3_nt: TGTGCCAGCAGGCGTGGTTTCAATCAGCCCCAGCATTTT

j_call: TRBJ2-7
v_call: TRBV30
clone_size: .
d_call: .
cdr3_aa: CAFGGGQGHEQYF
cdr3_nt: TGTGCCTTTGGAGGAGGGCAGGGCCACGAGCAGTACTTC

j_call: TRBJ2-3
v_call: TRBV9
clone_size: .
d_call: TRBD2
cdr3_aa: CASSVGGGADTQYF
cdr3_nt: TGTGCCAGCAGCGTAGGCGGGGGGGCAGATACGCAGTATTTT

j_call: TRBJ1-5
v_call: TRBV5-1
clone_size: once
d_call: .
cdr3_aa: CASSLGHGLDQPQHF
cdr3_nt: TGCGCCAGCAGCTTGGGGCATGGACTCGATCAGCCCCAGCATTTT

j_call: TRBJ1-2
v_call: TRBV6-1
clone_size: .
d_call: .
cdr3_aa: CASREGVEGYTF
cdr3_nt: TGTGCCAGCAGGGAAGGTGTTGAGGGCTACACCTTC

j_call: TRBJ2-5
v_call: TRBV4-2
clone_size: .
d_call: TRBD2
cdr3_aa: CASSQGTSGGAQYF
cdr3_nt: TGTGCCAGCAGCCAAGGGACTAGCGGGGGGGCCCAGTACTTC

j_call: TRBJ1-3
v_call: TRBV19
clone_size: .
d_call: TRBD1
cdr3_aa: CASSTGQGSGNTIYF
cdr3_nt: TGTGCCAGTAGTACGGGACAGGGCTCTGGAAACACCATATATTTT

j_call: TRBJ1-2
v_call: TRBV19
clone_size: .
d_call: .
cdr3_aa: CASAHSGNYGYTF
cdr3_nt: TGTGCCAGTGCTCACTCGGGTAACTATGGCTACACCTTC

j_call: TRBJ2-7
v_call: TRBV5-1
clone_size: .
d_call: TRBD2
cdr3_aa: CASSSVAGGDEQYF
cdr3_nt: TGCGCCAGCAGCTCTGTAGCGGGAGGGGACGAGCAGTACTTC

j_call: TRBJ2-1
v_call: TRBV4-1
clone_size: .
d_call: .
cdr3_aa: CASSTGPRSSYNEQFF
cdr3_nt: TGCGCCAGCAGCACAGGACCCAGGAGCTCCTACAATGAGCAGTTCTTC

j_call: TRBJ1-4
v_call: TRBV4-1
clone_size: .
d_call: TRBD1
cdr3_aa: CASSHQTGQPATNEKLFF
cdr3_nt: TGCGCCAGCAGCCACCAAACGGGACAGCCTGCAACTAATGAAAAACTGTTTTTT

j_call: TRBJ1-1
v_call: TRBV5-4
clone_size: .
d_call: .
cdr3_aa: CASSLIPGPTEAFF
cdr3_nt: TGTGCCAGCAGCTTAATCCCAGGGCCCACTGAAGCTTTCTTT

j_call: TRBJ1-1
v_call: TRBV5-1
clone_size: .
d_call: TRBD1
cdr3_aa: CASSLARGGTGLWNTEAFF
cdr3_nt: TGCGCCAGCAGCTTGGCAAGGGGGGGGACAGGGCTCTGGAACACTGAAGCTTTCTTT

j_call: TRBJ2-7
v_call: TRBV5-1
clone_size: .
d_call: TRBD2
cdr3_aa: CASSLWEAGSSYEQYF
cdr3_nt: TGCGCCAGCAGCTTGTGGGAAGCGGGGAGCTCCTACGAGCAGTACTTC

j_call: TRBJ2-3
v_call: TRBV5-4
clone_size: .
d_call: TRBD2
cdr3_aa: CASSPQAGGGTDTQYF
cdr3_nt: TGTGCCAGCAGCCCCCAAGCGGGGGGGGGCACAGATACGCAGTATTTT

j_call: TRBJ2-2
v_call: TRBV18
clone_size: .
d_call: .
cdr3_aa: CASSPQVGELFF
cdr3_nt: TGTGCCAGCTCACCCCAGGTCGGGGAGCTGTTTTTT

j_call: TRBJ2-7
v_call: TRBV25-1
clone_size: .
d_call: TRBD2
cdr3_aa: CASSESLAGGPYEQYF
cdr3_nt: TGTGCCAGCAGTGAATCCCTAGCGGGGGGGCCTTACGAGCAGTACTTC

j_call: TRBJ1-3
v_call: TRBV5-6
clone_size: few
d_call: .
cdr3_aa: CASSLTGSLDGNTIYF
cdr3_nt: TGTGCCAGCAGCCTAACAGGGTCCTTGGATGGAAACACCATATATTTT

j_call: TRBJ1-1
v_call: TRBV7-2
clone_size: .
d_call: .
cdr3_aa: CASSLGRATLNTEAFF
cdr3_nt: TGTGCCAGCAGCTTAGGGAGGGCGACCTTGAACACTGAAGCTTTCTTT

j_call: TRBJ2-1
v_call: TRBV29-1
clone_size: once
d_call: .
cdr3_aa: CSVELAIRNEQFF
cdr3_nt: TGCAGCGTTGAACTTGCGATCCGCAATGAGCAGTTCTTC

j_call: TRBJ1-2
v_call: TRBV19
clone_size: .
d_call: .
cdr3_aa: CASRDRYYGYTF
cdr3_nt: TGTGCCAGTAGAGACAGATACTATGGCTACACCTTC

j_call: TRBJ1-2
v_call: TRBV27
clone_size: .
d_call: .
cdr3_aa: CASSFRANYGYTF
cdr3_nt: TGTGCCAGCAGTTTCAGGGCGAACTATGGCTACACCTTC

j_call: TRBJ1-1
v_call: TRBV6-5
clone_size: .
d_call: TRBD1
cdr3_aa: CASRGTAPNTEAFF
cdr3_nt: TGTGCCAGCAGGGGGACAGCTCCGAACACTGAAGCTTTCTTT

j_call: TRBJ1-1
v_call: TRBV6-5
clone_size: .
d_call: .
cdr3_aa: CASSYRRTGEAFF
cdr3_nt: TGTGCCAGCAGTTACCGGAGAACAGGCGAAGCTTTCTTT

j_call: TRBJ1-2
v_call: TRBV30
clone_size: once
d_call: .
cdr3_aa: CAWSLVRRGYTF
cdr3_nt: TGTGCCTGGAGTTTGGTTAGGCGGGGCTACACCTTC

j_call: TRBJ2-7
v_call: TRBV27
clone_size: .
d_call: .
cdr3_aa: CASSLKGGPYYSYEQYF
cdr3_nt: TGTGCCAGCAGTCTCAAAGGCGGGCCCTATTACTCCTACGAGCAGTACTTC

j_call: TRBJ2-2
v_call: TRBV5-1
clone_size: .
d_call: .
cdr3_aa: CASSLNDRANTGELFF
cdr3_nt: TGCGCCAGCAGCTTGAACGACAGAGCGAACACCGGGGAGCTGTTTTTT

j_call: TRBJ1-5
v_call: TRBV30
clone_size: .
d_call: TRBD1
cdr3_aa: CAWSAGQGLTDSNQPQHF
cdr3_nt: TGTGCCTGGAGTGCAGGACAGGGCCTAACCGATAGCAATCAGCCCCAGCATTTT

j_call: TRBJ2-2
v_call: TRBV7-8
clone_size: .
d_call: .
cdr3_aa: CASSLAAGGTGELFF
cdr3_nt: TGTGCCAGCAGCTTAGCGGCAGGGGGGACCGGGGAGCTGTTTTTT